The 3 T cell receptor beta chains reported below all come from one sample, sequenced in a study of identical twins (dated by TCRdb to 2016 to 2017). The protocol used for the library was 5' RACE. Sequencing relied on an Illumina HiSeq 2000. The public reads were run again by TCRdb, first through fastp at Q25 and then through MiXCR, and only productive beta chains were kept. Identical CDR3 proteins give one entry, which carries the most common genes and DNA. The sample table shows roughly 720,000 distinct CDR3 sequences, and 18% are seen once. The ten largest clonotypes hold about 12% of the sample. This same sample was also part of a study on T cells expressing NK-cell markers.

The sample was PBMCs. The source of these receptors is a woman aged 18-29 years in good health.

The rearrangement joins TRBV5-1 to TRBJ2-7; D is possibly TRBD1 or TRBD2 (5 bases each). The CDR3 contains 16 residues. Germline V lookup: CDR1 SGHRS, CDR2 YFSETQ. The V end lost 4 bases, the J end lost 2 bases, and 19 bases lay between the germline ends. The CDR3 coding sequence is TGCGCCAGCAGCCTGAGTGGGGCAGGGACGACCTACGAGCAGTACTTC. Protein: CASSLSGAGTTYEQYF.

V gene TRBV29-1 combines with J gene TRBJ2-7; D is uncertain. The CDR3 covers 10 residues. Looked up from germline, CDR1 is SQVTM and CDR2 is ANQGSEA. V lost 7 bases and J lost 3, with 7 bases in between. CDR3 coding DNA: TGCAGCGCTAGGAACTACGAGCAGTACTTC. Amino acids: CSARNYEQYF.

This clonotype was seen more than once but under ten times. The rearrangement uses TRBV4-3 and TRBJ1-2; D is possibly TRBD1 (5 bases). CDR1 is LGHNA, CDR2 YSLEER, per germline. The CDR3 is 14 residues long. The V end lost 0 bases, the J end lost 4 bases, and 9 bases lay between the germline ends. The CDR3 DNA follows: TGCGCCAGCAGCCAAGAGGGGCAGCTCTATGGCTACACCTTC. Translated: CASSQEGQLYGYTF.